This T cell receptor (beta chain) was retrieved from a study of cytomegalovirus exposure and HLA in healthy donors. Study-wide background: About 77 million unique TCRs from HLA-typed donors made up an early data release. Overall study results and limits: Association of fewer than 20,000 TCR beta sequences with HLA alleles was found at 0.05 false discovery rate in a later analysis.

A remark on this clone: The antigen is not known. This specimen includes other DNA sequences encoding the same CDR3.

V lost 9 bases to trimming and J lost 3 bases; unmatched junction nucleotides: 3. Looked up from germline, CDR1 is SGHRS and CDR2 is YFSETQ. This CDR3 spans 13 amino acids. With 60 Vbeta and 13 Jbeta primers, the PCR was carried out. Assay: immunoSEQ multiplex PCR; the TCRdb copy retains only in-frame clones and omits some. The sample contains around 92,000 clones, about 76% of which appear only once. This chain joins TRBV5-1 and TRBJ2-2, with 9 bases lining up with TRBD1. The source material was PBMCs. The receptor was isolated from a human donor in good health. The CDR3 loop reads CAIRTGDTGELFF. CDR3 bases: TGCGCCATACGGACAGGGGACACCGGGGAGCTGTTTTTT.